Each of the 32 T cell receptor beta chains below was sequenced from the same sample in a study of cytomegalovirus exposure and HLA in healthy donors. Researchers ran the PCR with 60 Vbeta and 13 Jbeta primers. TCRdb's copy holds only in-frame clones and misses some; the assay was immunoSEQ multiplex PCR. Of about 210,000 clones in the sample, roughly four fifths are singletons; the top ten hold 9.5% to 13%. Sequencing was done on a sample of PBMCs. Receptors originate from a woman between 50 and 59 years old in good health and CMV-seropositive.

As DNA, the CDR3 is TGTGCCAGCAGCCAAGCGAGGCATAGCACAGATACGCAGTATTTT. It codes for CASSQARHSTDTQYF. The chain is built from TRBV4-2 and TRBJ2-3; the D is unclear. Germline V lookup: CDR1 LGHNA, CDR2 YNFKEQ. Trimming took 1 base from V and 0 from J, leaving 8 bases between them. The CDR3 is 15 residues long.

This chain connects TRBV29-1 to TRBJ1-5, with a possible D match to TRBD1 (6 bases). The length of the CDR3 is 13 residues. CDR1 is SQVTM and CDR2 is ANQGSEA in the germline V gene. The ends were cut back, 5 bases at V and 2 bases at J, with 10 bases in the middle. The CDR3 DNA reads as TGCAGCGTTTTACAGGGTGGCAATCAGCCCCAGCATTTT. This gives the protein CSVLQGGNQPQHF.

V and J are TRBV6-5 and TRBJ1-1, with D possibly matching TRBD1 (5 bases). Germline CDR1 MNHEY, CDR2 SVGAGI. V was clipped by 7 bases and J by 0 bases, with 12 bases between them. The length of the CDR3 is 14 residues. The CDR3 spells CASTWGGLNTEAFF. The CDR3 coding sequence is TGTGCCAGCACCTGGGGGGGACTGAACACTGAAGCTTTCTTT.

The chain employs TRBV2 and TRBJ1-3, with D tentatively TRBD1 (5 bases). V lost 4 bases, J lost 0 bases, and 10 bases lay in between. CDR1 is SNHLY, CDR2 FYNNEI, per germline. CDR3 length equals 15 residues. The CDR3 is CASSGQQNSGNTIYF. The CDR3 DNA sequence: TGTGCCAGCAGTGGACAGCAAAACTCTGGAAACACCATATATTTT.

CDR3 protein: CASSLSAEVEGYTF. CDR3 sequence (DNA): TGTGCCAGCAGCCTATCGGCCGAGGTGGAAGGCTACACCTTC. The gene calls are TRBV11-2 and TRBJ1-2; D unresolved. Germline CDR1 SGHAT, CDR2 FQNNGV. The CDR3 consists of 14 residues. Deletions cut 5 bases from V and 8 bases from J, with 18 bases between.

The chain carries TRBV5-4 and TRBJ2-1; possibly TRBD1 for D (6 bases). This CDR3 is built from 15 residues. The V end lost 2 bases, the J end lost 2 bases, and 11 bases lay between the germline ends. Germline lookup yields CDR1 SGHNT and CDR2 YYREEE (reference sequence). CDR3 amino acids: CASSFRGTPYNEQFF. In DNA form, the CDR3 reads TGTGCCAGCAGCTTTAGGGGGACCCCCTACAATGAGCAGTTCTTC.

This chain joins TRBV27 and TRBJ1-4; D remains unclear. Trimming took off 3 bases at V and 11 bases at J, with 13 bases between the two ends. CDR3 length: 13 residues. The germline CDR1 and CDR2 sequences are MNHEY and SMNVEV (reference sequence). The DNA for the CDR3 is TGTGCCAGCAGTTTGGCAACAGCCGCGAAACTGTTTTTT. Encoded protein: CASSLATAAKLFF.

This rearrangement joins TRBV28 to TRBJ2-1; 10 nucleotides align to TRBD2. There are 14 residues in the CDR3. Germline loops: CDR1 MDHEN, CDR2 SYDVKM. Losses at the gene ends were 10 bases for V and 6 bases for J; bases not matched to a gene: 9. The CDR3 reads CAIYAASGGNEQFF. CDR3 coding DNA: TGTGCCATCTACGCGGCTAGCGGGGGCAATGAGCAGTTCTTC.

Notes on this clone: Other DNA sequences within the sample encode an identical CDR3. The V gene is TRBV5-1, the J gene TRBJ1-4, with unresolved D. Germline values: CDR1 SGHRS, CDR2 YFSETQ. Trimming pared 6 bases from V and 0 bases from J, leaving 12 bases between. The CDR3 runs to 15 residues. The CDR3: CASNPSGATNEKLFF. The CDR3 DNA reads TGCGCCAGCAATCCCTCGGGAGCAACTAATGAAAAACTGTTTTTT.

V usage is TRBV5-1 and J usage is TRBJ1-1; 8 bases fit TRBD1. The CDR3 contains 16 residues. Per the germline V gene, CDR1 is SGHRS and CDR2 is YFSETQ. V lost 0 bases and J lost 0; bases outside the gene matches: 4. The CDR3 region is CASSLGGQVLNTEAFF. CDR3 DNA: TGCGCCAGCAGCTTGGGGGGACAGGTTCTGAACACTGAAGCTTTCTTT.

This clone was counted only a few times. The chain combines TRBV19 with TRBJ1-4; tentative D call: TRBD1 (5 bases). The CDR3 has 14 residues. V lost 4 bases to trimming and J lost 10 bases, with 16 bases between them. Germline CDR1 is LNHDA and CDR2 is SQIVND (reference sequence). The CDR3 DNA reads TGTGCCAGTAGTACCCCAGGGTCACGGGTAAAACTGTTTTTT. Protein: CASSTPGSRVKLFF.

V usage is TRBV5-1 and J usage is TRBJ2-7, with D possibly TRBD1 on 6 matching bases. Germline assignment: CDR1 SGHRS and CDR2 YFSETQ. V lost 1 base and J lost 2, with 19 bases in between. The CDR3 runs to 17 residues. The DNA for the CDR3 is TGCGCCAGCAGCTTGACAAGATTGGGTCACAGGGCCTACGAGCAGTACTTC. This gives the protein CASSLTRLGHRAYEQYF.

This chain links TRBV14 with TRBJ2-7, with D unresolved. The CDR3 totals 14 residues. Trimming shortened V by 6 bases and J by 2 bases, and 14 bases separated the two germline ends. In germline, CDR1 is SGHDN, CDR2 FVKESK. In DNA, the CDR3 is TGTGCCAGCAGTTACGACACGAGCACCTACGAGCAGTACTTC. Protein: CASSYDTSTYEQYF.

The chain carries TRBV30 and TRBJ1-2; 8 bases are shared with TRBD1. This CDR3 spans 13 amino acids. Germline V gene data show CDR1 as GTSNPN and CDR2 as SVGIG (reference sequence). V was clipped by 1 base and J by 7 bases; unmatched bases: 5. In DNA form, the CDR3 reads TGTGCCTGGAGTGCAGGGGGCGCGGGTGGCTACACCTTC. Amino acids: CAWSAGGAGGYTF.

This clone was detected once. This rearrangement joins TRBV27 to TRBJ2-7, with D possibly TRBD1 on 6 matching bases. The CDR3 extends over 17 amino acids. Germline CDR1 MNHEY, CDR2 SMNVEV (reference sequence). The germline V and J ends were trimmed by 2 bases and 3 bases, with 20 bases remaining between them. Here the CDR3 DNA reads TGTGCCAGCAGTTTAGGTGGGGATGGGGGCCTTGACTACGAGCAGTACTTC. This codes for CASSLGGDGGLDYEQYF.

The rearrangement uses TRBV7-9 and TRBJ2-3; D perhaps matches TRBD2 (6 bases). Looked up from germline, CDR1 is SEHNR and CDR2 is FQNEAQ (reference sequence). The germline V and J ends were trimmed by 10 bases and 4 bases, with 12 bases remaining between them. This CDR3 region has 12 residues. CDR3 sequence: CAISGTSDTQYF. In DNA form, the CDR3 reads TGTGCCATATCTGGGACTTCAGATACGCAGTATTTT.

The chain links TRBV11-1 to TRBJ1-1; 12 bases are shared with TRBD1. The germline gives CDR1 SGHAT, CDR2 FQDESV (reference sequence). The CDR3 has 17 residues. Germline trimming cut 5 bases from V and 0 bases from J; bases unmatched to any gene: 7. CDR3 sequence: CASSQGQGAIMNTEAFF. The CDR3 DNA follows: TGTGCCAGCAGCCAGGGACAGGGGGCCATCATGAACACTGAAGCTTTCTTT. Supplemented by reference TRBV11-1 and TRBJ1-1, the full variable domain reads EAEVAQSPRYKITEKSQAVAFWCDPISGHATLYWYRQILGQGPELLVQFQDESVVDDSQLPKDRFSAERLKGVDSTLKIQPAELGDSAMYLCASSQGQGAIMNTEAFFGQGTRLTVV.

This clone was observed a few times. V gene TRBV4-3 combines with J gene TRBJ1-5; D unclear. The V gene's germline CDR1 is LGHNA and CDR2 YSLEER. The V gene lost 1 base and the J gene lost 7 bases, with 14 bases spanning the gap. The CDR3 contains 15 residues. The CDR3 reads CASSQVPPRFQPQHF. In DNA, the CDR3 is TGCGCCAGCAGCCAAGTGCCGCCTAGGTTCCAGCCCCAGCATTTT.

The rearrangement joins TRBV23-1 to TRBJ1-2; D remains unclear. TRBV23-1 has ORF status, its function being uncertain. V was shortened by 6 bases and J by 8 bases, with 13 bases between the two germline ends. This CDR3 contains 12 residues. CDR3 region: CASRRSLGGYTF. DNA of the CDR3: TGCGCCAGCAGGCGGAGTCTCGGGGGCTACACCTTC.

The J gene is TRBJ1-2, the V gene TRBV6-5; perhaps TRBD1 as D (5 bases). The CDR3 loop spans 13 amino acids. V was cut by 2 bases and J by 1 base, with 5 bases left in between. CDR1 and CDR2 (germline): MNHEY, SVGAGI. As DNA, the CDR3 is TGTGCCAGCAGTTACGACAGTAACTATGGCTACACCTTC. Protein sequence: CASSYDSNYGYTF.

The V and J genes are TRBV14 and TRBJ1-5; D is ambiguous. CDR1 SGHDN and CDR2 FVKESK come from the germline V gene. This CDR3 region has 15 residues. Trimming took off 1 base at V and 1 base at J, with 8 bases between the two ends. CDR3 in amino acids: CASSQAGESNQPQHF. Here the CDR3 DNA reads TGTGCCAGCAGCCAAGCCGGGGAGAGCAATCAGCCCCAGCATTTT.

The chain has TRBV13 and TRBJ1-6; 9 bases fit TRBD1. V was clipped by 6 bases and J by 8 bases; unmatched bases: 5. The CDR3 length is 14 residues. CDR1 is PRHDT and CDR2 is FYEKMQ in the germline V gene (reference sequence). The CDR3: CASSQTGGHSPLHF. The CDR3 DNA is TGTGCCAGCAGTCAGACAGGGGGGCATTCACCCCTCCACTTT.

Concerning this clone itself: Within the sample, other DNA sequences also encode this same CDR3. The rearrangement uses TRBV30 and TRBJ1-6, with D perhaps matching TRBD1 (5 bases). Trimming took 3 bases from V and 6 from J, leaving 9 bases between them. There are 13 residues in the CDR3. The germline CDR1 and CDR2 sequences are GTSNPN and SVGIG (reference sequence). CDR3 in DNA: TGTGCCTGGAGGGGGCAGATTAATTCACCCCTCCACTTT. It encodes CAWRGQINSPLHF.

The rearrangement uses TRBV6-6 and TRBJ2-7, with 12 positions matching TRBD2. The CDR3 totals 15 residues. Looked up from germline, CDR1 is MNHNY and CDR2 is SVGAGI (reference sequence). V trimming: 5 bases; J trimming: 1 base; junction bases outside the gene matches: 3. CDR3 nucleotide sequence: TGTGCCAGCAGTATCGGGACTAGCGGGTCCTACGAGCAGTACTTC. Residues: CASSIGTSGSYEQYF.

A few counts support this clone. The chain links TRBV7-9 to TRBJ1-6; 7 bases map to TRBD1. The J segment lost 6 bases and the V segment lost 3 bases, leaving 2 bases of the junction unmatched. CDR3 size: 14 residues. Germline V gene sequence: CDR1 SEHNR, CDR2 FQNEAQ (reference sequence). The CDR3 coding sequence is TGTGCCAGCAGCTTTGGGACAGTTAATTCACCCCTCCACTTT. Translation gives CASSFGTVNSPLHF.

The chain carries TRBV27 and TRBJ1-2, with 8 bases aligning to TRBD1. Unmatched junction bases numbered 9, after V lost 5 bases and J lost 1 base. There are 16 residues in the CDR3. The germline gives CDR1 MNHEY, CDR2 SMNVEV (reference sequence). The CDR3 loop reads CASSPTGGSFNYGYTF. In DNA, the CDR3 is TGTGCCAGCAGTCCTACAGGGGGATCCTTTAACTATGGCTACACCTTC.

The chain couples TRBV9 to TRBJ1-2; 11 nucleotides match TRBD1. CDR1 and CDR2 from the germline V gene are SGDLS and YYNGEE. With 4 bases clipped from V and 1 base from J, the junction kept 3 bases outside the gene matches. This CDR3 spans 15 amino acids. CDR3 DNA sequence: TGTGCCAGCAGCCTGGGACAGGGGGGTAACTATGGCTACACCTTC. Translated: CASSLGQGGNYGYTF.

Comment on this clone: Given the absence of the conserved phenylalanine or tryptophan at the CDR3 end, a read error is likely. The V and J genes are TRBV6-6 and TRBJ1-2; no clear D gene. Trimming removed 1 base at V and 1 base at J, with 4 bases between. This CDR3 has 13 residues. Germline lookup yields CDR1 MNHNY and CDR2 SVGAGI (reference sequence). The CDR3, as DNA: TGTGCCAGCAGTTACTTGGATAACTATGGCTACACCCTC. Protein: CASSYLDNYGYTL.

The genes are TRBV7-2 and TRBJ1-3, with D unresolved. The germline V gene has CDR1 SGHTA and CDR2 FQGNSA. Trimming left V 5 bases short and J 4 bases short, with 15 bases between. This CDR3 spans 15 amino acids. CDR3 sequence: CASSPPSTFGNTIYF. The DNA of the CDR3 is TGTGCCAGCAGCCCACCCTCTACTTTCGGAAACACCATATATTTT.

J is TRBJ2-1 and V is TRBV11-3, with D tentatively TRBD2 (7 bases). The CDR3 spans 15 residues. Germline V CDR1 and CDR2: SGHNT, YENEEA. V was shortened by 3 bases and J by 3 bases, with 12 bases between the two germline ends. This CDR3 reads CASSLGGGGYNEQFF. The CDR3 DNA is TGTGCCAGCAGCTTGGGGGGAGGGGGCTACAATGAGCAGTTCTTC.

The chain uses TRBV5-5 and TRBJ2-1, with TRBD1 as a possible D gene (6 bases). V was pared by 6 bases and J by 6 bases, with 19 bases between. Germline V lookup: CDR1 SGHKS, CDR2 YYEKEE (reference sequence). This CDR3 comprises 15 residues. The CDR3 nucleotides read TGTGCCAGCACCCCCGGGACACCGAGGGGCAATGAGCAGTTCTTC. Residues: CASTPGTPRGNEQFF.

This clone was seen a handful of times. CDR3 in amino acids: CANRYYEQYF. As DNA, the CDR3 is TGCGCCAACCGGTACTACGAGCAGTACTTC. The genes are TRBV10-1 and TRBJ2-7; D remains unclear. Between the trimmed V and J ends, which lost 10 bases and 3 bases, there was a span of 7 bases. This CDR3 has 10 residues. From germline, CDR1 is WNHNN and CDR2 SYGVQD (reference sequence).